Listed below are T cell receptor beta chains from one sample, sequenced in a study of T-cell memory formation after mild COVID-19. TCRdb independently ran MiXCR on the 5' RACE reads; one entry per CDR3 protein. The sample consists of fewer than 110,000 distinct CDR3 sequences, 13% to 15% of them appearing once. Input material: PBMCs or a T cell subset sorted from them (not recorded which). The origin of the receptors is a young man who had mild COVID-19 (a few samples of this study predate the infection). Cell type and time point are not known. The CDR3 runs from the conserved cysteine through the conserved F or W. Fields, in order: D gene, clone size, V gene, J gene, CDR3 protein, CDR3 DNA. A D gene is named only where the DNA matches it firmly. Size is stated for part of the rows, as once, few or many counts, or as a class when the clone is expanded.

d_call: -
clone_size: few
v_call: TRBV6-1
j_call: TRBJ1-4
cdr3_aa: CASSVQTLATNEKLFF
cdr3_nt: TGTGCCAGCAGTGTTCAAACCCTTGCAACTAATGAAAAACTGTTTTTT

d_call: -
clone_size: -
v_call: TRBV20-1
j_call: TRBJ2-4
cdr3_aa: CSATLEMGDIQYF
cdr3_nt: TGCAGTGCTACTCTAGAAATGGGAGACATTCAGTACTTC

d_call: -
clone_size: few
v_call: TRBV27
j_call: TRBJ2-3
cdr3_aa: CASSTTGRSTDTQYF
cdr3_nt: TGTGCCAGCAGTACCACGGGCCGAAGCACAGATACGCAGTATTTT

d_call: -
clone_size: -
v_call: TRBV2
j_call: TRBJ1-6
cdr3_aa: CASRPWTGGNSPLHF
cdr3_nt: TGTGCCAGCAGGCCCTGGACGGGGGGCAATTCACCCCTCCACTTT

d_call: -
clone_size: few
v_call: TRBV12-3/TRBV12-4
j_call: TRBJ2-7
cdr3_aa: CASSPTGTFFKQYF
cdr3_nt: TGTGCCAGCAGTCCAACCGGGACCTTCTTCAAGCAGTACTTC

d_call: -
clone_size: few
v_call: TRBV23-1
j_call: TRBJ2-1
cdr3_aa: CASSQIGLPGDEQFF
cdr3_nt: TGCGCCAGCAGCCAGATAGGATTGCCTGGGGATGAGCAGTTCTTC

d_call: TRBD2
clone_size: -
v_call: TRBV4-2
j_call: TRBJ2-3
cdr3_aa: CASSQDGVRQLADTDTQYF
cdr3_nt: TGTGCCAGCAGCCAAGACGGAGTCCGACAACTAGCGGATACAGATACGCAGTATTTT

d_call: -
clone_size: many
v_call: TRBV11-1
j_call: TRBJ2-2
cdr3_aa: CASWDGAGELFF
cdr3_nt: TGTGCCAGCTGGGACGGGGCCGGGGAGCTGTTTTTT

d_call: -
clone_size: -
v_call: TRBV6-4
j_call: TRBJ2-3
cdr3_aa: CASSDSGSVIQYF
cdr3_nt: TGTGCCAGCAGTGACTCGGGTAGCGTGATACAGTATTTT

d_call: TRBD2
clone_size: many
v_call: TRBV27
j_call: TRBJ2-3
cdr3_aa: CASSLSTPGTRALPDTQYF
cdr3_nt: TGTGCCAGCAGTTTATCGACCCCCGGGACTAGGGCCCTCCCAGATACGCAGTATTTT

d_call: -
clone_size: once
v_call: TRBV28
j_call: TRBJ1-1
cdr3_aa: CASSSGASVSHTEAFF
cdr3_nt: TGTGCCAGCAGTTCAGGGGCGTCAGTGTCCCACACTGAAGCTTTCTTT

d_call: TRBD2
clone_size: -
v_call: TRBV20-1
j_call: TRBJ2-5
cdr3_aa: CSARGGLAGRETQYF
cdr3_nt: TGCAGTGCTAGAGGCGGACTAGCGGGGAGAGAGACCCAGTACTTC

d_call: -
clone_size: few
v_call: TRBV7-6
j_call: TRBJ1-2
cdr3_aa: CASSSLPQLGGYTF
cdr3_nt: TGTGCCAGCAGCTCTCTCCCCCAGTTAGGAGGCTACACCTTC

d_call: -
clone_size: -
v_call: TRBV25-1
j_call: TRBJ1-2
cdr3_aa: CASSPHSGRTNYGYTF
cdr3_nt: TGTGCCAGCAGTCCACATAGTGGCAGAACTAACTATGGCTACACCTTC

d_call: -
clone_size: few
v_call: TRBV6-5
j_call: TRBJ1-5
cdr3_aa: CASSSGIRNQPQHF
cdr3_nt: TGTGCCAGCAGCTCAGGGATTCGCAATCAGCCCCAGCATTTT

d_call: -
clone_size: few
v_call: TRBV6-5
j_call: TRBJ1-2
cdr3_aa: CASSPRQVNYGYTF
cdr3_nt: TGTGCCAGCAGTCCCCGGCAGGTTAACTATGGCTACACCTTC

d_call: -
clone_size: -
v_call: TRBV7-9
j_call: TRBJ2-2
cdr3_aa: CASSLRSRTGELFF
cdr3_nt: TGTGCCAGCAGCTTAAGGTCACGAACCGGGGAGCTGTTTTTT

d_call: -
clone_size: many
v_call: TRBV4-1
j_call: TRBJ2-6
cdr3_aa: CASSRISGANVLTF
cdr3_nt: TGCGCCAGCAGCCGTATTTCTGGGGCCAACGTCCTGACTTTC

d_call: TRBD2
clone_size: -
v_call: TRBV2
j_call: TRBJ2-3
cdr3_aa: CASSAWASGAKDTQYF
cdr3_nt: TGTGCCAGCAGTGCCTGGGCTAGCGGGGCAAAAGATACGCAGTATTTT

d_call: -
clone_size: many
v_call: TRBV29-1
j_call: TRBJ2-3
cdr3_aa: CSLLWDTQYF
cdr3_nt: TGCAGCCTCCTGTGGGATACGCAGTATTTT

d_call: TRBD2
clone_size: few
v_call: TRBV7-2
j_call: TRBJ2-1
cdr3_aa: CASSSPIAGPSYNEQFF
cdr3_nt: TGTGCCAGCAGCTCCCCCATAGCGGGCCCTTCCTACAATGAGCAGTTCTTC

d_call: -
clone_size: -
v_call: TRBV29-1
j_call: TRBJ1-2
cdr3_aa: CSVEDGENHNYGYTF
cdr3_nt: TGCAGCGTTGAAGACGGAGAGAACCATAACTATGGCTACACCTTC

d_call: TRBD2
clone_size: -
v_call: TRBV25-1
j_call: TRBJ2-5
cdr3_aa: CASSEIGAGGQETQYF
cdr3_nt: TGTGCCAGCAGTGAAATTGGAGCGGGGGGGCAAGAGACCCAGTACTTC

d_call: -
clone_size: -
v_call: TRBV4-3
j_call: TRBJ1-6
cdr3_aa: CASSQPGRPNSPLHF
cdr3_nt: TGCGCCAGCAGCCAACCCGGGAGGCCCAATTCACCCCTCCACTTT

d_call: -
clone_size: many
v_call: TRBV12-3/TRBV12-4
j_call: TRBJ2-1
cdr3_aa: CASSPLGEQFF
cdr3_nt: TGTGCCAGCAGCCCTCTGGGAGAGCAGTTCTTC

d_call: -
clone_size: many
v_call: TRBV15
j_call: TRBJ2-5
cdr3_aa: CATSRPYQETQYF
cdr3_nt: TGTGCCACCAGCAGGCCATATCAAGAGACCCAGTACTTC